The 17 T cell receptor beta chains below come from one sample, sequenced in a study of technical replicates of blood from several donors. TCRdb's copy holds only in-frame clones and misses some; the assay was immunoSEQ multiplex PCR. The sample records 82,000 or so clones, 96% being singletons. The sequenced material came from T cells isolated from PBMCs. These receptors originate from a human donor in good health.

This rearrangement joins TRBV5-1 to TRBJ2-5; TRBD2 might be the D (6 bases). This CDR3 region has 16 residues. The V and J ends lost 0 bases and 5 bases respectively, with 17 bases between them. Germline lookup yields CDR1 SGHRS and CDR2 YFSETQ. The CDR3 loop is CASSLEAGPVRETQYF. The DNA of the CDR3 is TGCGCCAGCAGCTTGGAGGCGGGGCCGGTCCGGGAGACCCAGTACTTC.

This chain connects TRBV19 to TRBJ1-1, with 11 bases identical to TRBD1. Germline CDR1 and CDR2: LNHDA and SQIVND (reference sequence). Unmatched junction bases numbered 2, after V lost 5 bases and J lost 3 bases. This CDR3 comprises 14 residues. The CDR3 DNA sequence: TGTGCCAGTAGTGGGGACAGGGGGTACACTGAAGCTTTCTTT. Its translation: CASSGDRGYTEAFF.

This chain joins TRBV5-1 and TRBJ2-3; perhaps TRBD2 as D (5 bases). This CDR3 contains 15 residues. V was trimmed by 6 bases and J by 0 bases, leaving 14 bases between them. CDR1 and CDR2 (germline): SGHRS, YFSETQ. CDR3 sequence reads: CASTSTTHSTDTQYF. Written as DNA, the CDR3 is TGCGCCAGCACCTCGACTACTCATAGCACAGATACGCAGTATTTT.

J is TRBJ2-7 and V is TRBV7-8; 8 positions match TRBD2. The CDR3 is 11 amino acids. V dropped 5 bases and J dropped 9; count of bases not matched to a gene: 3. The germline V gene has CDR1 SGHVS and CDR2 FQNEAQ. This CDR3 reads CASSAAGAQYF. The CDR3, as DNA: TGTGCCAGCAGCGCAGCGGGGGCGCAGTACTTC.

The chain is built from TRBV4-1 and TRBJ2-3; 13 nucleotides agree with TRBD2. The trim removed 1 base at V and 7 bases at J, leaving 11 bases unmatched. Germline CDR1 is MGHRA and CDR2 is YSYEKL. CDR3 size: 18 residues. The CDR3 region is CASSQVDLGLAGVNTQYF. The CDR3 DNA reads as TGCGCCAGCAGCCAAGTAGACTTAGGACTAGCGGGAGTTAATACGCAGTATTTT.

The table lists this clone with a count of one. The chain uses TRBV4-2 and TRBJ2-1; 7 nucleotides line up with TRBD2. The CDR3 runs 14 residues. The germline V gene has CDR1 LGHNA and CDR2 YNFKEQ. V was clipped by 2 bases and J by 6 bases; unmatched bases: 4. This CDR3 is CASSQKAGFNEQFF. Here the CDR3 DNA reads TGTGCCAGCAGCCAAAAAGCGGGATTCAATGAGCAGTTCTTC.

J is TRBJ1-1 and V is TRBV7-3; D not certain. V was shortened by 1 base and J by 2 bases, with 8 bases between the two germline ends. CDR1 is SGHTA, CDR2 FQGTGA, per germline. The CDR3 is 14 amino acids. CDR3 protein: CASSLMAGNTEAFF. Written as DNA, the CDR3 is TGTGCCAGCAGCTTAATGGCAGGCAACACTGAAGCTTTCTTT. Full variable domain (remainder filled in from reference TRBV7-3 and TRBJ1-1): GAGVSQTPSNKVTEKGKYVELRCDPISGHTALYWYRQSLGQGPEFLIYFQGTGAADDSGLPNDRFFAVRPEGSVSTLKIQRTERGDSAVYLCASSLMAGNTEAFFGQGTRLTVV.

The rearrangement uses TRBV9 and TRBJ1-3, with 8 bases matching TRBD1. With 3 bases clipped from V and 3 bases from J, the junction kept 5 bases outside the gene matches. The length of the CDR3 is 15 residues. The germline V gene has CDR1 SGDLS and CDR2 YYNGEE. The CDR3 coding sequence is TGTGCCAGCAGCGACTGGACAGGGTTTGGAAACACCATATATTTT. It is translated as CASSDWTGFGNTIYF.

This clone was recorded once. V usage is TRBV6-1 and J usage is TRBJ1-1; no firm D call. Germline CDR1 is MNHNS and CDR2 is SASEGT. The V gene lost 5 bases and the J gene lost 0 bases, with 7 bases spanning the gap. The length of the CDR3 is 13 residues. For the CDR3, the DNA is TGTGCCAGCAGTATACAGATGAACACTGAAGCTTTCTTT. This sequence encodes CASSIQMNTEAFF.

This clone was seen a few times. The J gene is TRBJ1-1, the V gene TRBV28; 9 bases are shared with TRBD1. V was clipped by 5 bases and J by 0 bases; unmatched bases: 7. The CDR3 runs to 16 residues. Germline-derived CDR1 and CDR2 are MDHEN and SYDVKM. CDR3 coding DNA: TGTGCCAGCAGTCCAACCTGGGACAGGGTGAACACTGAAGCTTTCTTT. Encoded protein: CASSPTWDRVNTEAFF.

There are a few counts of this clone. The chain combines TRBV14 with TRBJ1-1; D is perhaps TRBD1 (5 bases). V was pared by 0 bases and J by 0 bases, with 8 bases between. This CDR3 has 15 amino acids. The germline V gene encodes CDR1 SGHDN and CDR2 FVKESK. CDR3 in DNA: TGTGCCAGCAGCCAAGACAGGGTAATGAACACTGAAGCTTTCTTT. As protein: CASSQDRVMNTEAFF.

The rearrangement joins TRBV7-2 to TRBJ2-1; 9 nucleotides align to TRBD2. The CDR3 is 15 residues long. Germline loops: CDR1 SGHTA, CDR2 FQGNSA. Trimming took 4 bases from V and 10 from J; bases not matched to a gene: 11. CDR3 protein: CASSYSGLAEGEQFF. The CDR3 DNA is TGTGCCAGCAGCTACTCGGGACTAGCCGAAGGGGAGCAGTTCTTC.

V is TRBV28 and J is TRBJ2-3, with D perhaps TRBD2 (6 bases). Between the trimmed V and J ends, which lost 7 bases and 5 bases, there was a span of 19 bases. CDR3 length: 15 amino acids. In germline, CDR1 is MDHEN, CDR2 SYDVKM. The DNA for the CDR3 is TGTGCCAGCATTCCCCTCACGGGAGCTGGAGATACGCAGTATTTT. It is translated as CASIPLTGAGDTQYF.

The gene calls are TRBV27 and TRBJ2-3, with 7 bases lining up with TRBD1. V gave up 6 bases and J gave up 2 bases; unmatched junction bases: 8. The germline V gene encodes CDR1 MNHEY and CDR2 SMNVEV (reference sequence). The CDR3 is 15 residues long. The CDR3 region has the DNA TGTGCCAGCAGCTCCCCGGGACAGTTCACAGATACGCAGTATTTT. Protein: CASSSPGQFTDTQYF.

V and J are TRBV7-9 and TRBJ2-7; D perhaps matches TRBD1 (6 bases). The CDR3 runs 14 residues. Germline CDR1 and CDR2: SEHNR and FQNEAQ (reference sequence). With 4 bases removed from V and 2 bases from J, the gap between germline ends came to 12 bases. CDR3 in DNA: TGTGCCAGCAGCTACAGGGTCCTGACCTACGAGCAGTACTTC. Translation: CASSYRVLTYEQYF.

The chain couples TRBV6-5 to TRBJ2-7, with D possibly matching TRBD1 (5 bases). Trimming took off 0 bases at V and 5 bases at J, with 14 bases between the two ends. Germline CDR1 and CDR2: MNHEY and SVGAGI. The CDR3 has 15 amino acids. The CDR3 loop reads CASSYSITGIDEQYF. As DNA, the CDR3 is TGTGCCAGCAGTTACTCGATAACAGGTATCGACGAGCAGTACTTC.

The chain is built from TRBV5-4 and TRBJ2-7; 13 bases agree with TRBD2. The CDR3 is 17 amino acids. Trimming took 0 bases from V and 2 from J; bases not matched to a gene: 5. Germline V CDR1 and CDR2: SGHNT, YYREEE (reference sequence). The CDR3 region has the DNA TGTGCCAGCAGCTTGGAACTAGCGGGAGGGTTGGCCTACGAGCAGTACTTC. It translates to CASSLELAGGLAYEQYF.